What follows describes a single T cell receptor (beta chain). This entry comes from a study of monozygotic twins with inflammatory bowel disease. The CDR3 extends over 15 amino acids. The germline V gene has CDR1 SEHNR and CDR2 FQNEAQ (reference sequence). TCRdb reprocessed the 5' RACE reads, with one entry per CDR3 protein and no DNA. The sample includes fewer than 400,000 distinct CDR3 sequences. The chain combines TRBV7-9 with TRBJ1-6. The TCR was taken from a human donor with ulcerative colitis or Crohn's disease, or a healthy co-twin of an affected twin (not recorded which). Material for sequencing was blood. The CDR3 protein is CASSPARDRRSPLHF.